This passage covers 31 T cell receptor beta chains from one sample sequenced in a study of CD8 T cells in Susac syndrome (dated by TCRdb to 2018 to 2020). Library prep was done by the immunoSEQ multiplex PCR assay. RNA was extracted using the RNeasy kit, and roughly 0.5 to 1 ug of the RNA was reverse transcribed with random hexamers. TCRdb cleaned the public reads at Q25 with fastp, built clones with MiXCR and kept in-frame beta chains. Duplicate CDR3 protein sequences are folded into a single record with the most common DNA and genes. Counted in this sample were roughly 150,000 distinct CDR3 sequences; approximately 96% of them appeared once. Clones ranked in the top ten supply around 0.08% of the sample. Material for sequencing was CD4+ T cells from PBMCs. Receptor source: a human donor with Susac syndrome.

The chain carries TRBV5-6 and TRBJ1-1; TRBD1 is a possible D gene (5 bases). V was clipped by 1 base and J by 4 bases, with 11 bases between them. The CDR3 contains 14 residues. From germline, CDR1 is SGHDT and CDR2 YYEEEE. Here the CDR3 DNA reads TGTGCCAGCAGCTTGAGGGGCATAGGCACTGAAGCTTTCTTT. Residues: CASSLRGIGTEAFF.

V is TRBV20-1 and J is TRBJ2-1, with 11 bases that match TRBD2. The junction had 5 bases not matched to a gene; V was cut back by 4 bases and J by 6 bases. The CDR3 length is 14 residues. Germline V gene data show CDR1 as DFQATT and CDR2 as SNEGSKA (reference sequence). The DNA of the CDR3 is TGCAGTGCTAAGAGACTAGCGGGGCCCAATGAGCAGTTCTTC. It is translated as CSAKRLAGPNEQFF.

The chain links TRBV21-1 to TRBJ1-4; the listed D gene, TRBD1, was not tested against the DNA. TRBV21-1 represents a pseudogene. This CDR3 contains 18 residues. CDR3 coding DNA: TGTGCCAGCAGCACCCGACAGGGGGCCTTGACTTTTAATGAAAAACTGTTTTTT. This encodes CASSTRQGALTFNEKLFF.

The chain employs TRBV9 and TRBJ2-1; D is unresolved. Trimming pared 4 bases from V and 0 bases from J, leaving 8 bases between. Germline CDR1 reads SGDLS; CDR2 reads YYNGEE. The CDR3 consists of 14 residues. The CDR3 DNA reads TGTGCCAGCAGCCCCGTCCGCTCCTACAATGAGCAGTTCTTC. Encoded protein: CASSPVRSYNEQFF.

The chain uses TRBV24-1 and TRBJ1-2; 9 nucleotides agree with TRBD1. The CDR3 runs to 13 residues. J gave up 2 bases and V 7 bases, and 1 base lay outside the gene matches. Germline CDR1 is KGHDR and CDR2 is SFDVKD. Written as DNA, the CDR3 is TGTGCCACCAGACAGGGGGCGAACTATGGCTACACCTTC. Translation: CATRQGANYGYTF.

V gene TRBV20-1 combines with J gene TRBJ1-1; D ambiguous. The V gene's germline CDR1 is DFQATT and CDR2 SNEGSKA (reference sequence). Trimming stripped 3 bases from V and 1 base from J, with 12 bases between. The CDR3 is 14 residues long. The CDR3 nucleotides read TGCAGTGCTAGTCAGCCAGTTGGGAACACTGAAGCTTTCTTT. Its protein product is CSASQPVGNTEAFF.

In its sample, this clonotype was seen a few times. The rearrangement links TRBV5-6 to TRBJ1-1; D is uncertain. The CDR3 sequence is 11 residues long. Trimming cost V 0 bases and J 7 bases, with 4 bases left between them. Germline V lookup: CDR1 SGHDT, CDR2 YYEEEE. The CDR3 reads CASSLAGEAFF. The CDR3 bases are TGTGCCAGCAGCTTGGCAGGTGAAGCTTTCTTT.

As DNA, the CDR3 is TGTGCCAGCAGCCAATGGGGGGGCCGGAACAATGAGCAGTTCTTC. Translated, it gives CASSQWGGRNNEQFF. The J gene is TRBJ2-1, the V gene TRBV3-1; D might be TRBD2 (7 bases). Germline CDR1 and CDR2: LGHDT and YNNKEL (reference sequence). V was cut by 2 bases and J by 5 bases, with 13 bases left in between. The CDR3 has 15 amino acids.

This chain connects TRBV15 to TRBJ2-2; D is possibly TRBD1 (5 bases). CDR3 length equals 16 residues. Germline lookup yields CDR1 LNHNV and CDR2 YYDKDF (reference sequence). V lost 0 bases and J lost 6, with 14 bases in between. Here the CDR3 DNA reads TGTGCCACCAGCAGAGATATAGGGGTCGGCGCCGGGGAGCTGTTTTTT. It encodes CATSRDIGVGAGELFF.

This clonotype was recorded only once. CDR3 region: CASSSLGSYEQYF. The CDR3 DNA is TGTGCCAGCAGCTCGCTTGGGTCCTACGAGCAGTACTTC. This chain joins TRBV5-6 and TRBJ2-7, with D unclear. This CDR3 is 13 amino acids long. Germline CDR1 SGHDT, CDR2 YYEEEE. V was shortened by 3 bases and J by 1 base, with 8 bases between the two germline ends.

The chain combines TRBV7-9 with TRBJ2-3; D unresolved. The V end lost 2 bases, the J end lost 4 bases, and 10 bases lay between the germline ends. Per the germline V gene, CDR1 is SEHNR and CDR2 is FQNEAQ (reference sequence). This CDR3 spans 14 amino acids. DNA for the CDR3: TGTGCCAGCAGCTTACTACCCGGTGCAGATACGCAGTATTTT. It is translated as CASSLLPGADTQYF.

V is TRBV20-1 and J is TRBJ1-5, with D possibly matching TRBD1 (6 bases). Trimming stripped 0 bases from V and 2 bases from J, with 11 bases between. Germline CDR1 is DFQATT and CDR2 is SNEGSKA (reference sequence). This CDR3 has 15 residues. This chain's CDR3 is CSAREGARGNQPQHF. CDR3 nucleotides: TGCAGTGCTAGAGAGGGGGCGCGGGGCAATCAGCCCCAGCATTTT.

V usage is TRBV14 and J usage is TRBJ2-7; D unclear. The CDR3 consists of 11 residues. Germline V lookup: CDR1 SGHDN, CDR2 FVKESK. Trimming pared 1 base from V and 5 bases from J, leaving 3 bases between. CDR3 sequence reads: CASSQAHEQYF. CDR3 sequence (DNA): TGTGCCAGCAGCCAAGCTCACGAGCAGTACTTC.

The V and J genes are TRBV9 and TRBJ2-1; 8 bases are a match to TRBD1. This CDR3 is 14 amino acids long. Looked up from germline, CDR1 is SGDLS and CDR2 is YYNGEE. V lost 2 bases, J lost 9 bases, and 7 bases stayed unmatched. CDR3 bases: TGTGCCAGCAGCGTCGGACAGGGTATCGGTGAGCAGTTCTTC. Translation: CASSVGQGIGEQFF.

J is TRBJ2-7 and V is TRBV5-4; D gene uncertain. CDR3 length: 14 residues. CDR1 and CDR2 from the germline V gene are SGHNT and YYREEE (reference sequence). V was cut by 4 bases and J by 5 bases, with 16 bases left in between. The CDR3 nucleotides read TGTGCCAGCAGCCCCCTGACCGGATGGGACGAGCAGTACTTC. Residues: CASSPLTGWDEQYF.

The V call is TRBV29-1, the J call TRBJ2-3, with 7 bases identical to TRBD1. The CDR3 extends over 14 amino acids. V trimming: 6 bases; J trimming: 3 bases; junction bases outside the gene matches: 9. Germline loops: CDR1 SQVTM, CDR2 ANQGSEA. The CDR3 coding sequence is TGCAGCGTAAACAGGGGAGTAGGGACAGATACGCAGTATTTT. As protein: CSVNRGVGTDTQYF.

The chain recombines TRBV4-2 with TRBJ1-2; unclear D gene. This CDR3 comprises 17 residues. V was clipped by 0 bases and J by 4 bases, with 18 bases between them. Germline assignment: CDR1 LGHNA and CDR2 YNFKEQ. The chain's CDR3 is CASSQEITSLSGYGYTF. Here the CDR3 DNA reads TGTGCCAGCAGCCAAGAAATTACATCCCTAAGCGGCTATGGCTACACCTTC.

This clonotype has a handful of counts. The rearrangement uses TRBV12-3 or TRBV12-4 and TRBJ2-5; no clear D gene. The CDR3 length is 11 residues. Trimming removed 3 bases at V and 5 bases at J, with 4 bases between. In DNA form, the CDR3 reads TGTGCCAGCAGTTTTCGGGAGACCCAGTACTTC. Protein: CASSFRETQYF.

The chain employs TRBV2 and TRBJ2-2; no clear D gene. Trimming removed 4 bases from V and 7 bases from J, with 7 bases in between. The CDR3 has 12 residues. Germline lookup yields CDR1 SNHLY and CDR2 FYNNEI. CDR3 nucleotide sequence: TGTGCCAGCAGTGGCCCGGGCGGGGAGCTGTTTTTT. It translates to CASSGPGGELFF. The full variable domain, with the rest looked up from reference TRBV2 and TRBJ2-2, is EPEVTQTPSHQVTQMGQEVILRCVPISNHLYFYWYRQILGQKVEFLVSFYNNEISEKSEIFDDQFSVERPDGSNFTLKIRSTKLEDSAMYFCASSGPGGELFFGEGSRLTVL.

V and J are TRBV3-1 and TRBJ2-7; 8 nucleotides agree with TRBD2. The germline gives CDR1 LGHDT, CDR2 YNNKEL (reference sequence). The CDR3 spans 14 residues. The V segment lost 1 base and the J segment 3 bases; nucleotides outside the gene matches: 2. CDR3 loop: CASSQGLAGYEQYF. Written as DNA, the CDR3 is TGTGCCAGCAGCCAAGGCCTAGCGGGCTACGAGCAGTACTTC.

The V gene is TRBV18, the J gene TRBJ2-3; 15 bases map to TRBD2. Germline lookup yields CDR1 KGHSH and CDR2 LQKENI. V dropped 3 bases and J dropped 4; count of bases not matched to a gene: 5. CDR3 length: 17 residues. The CDR3 loop is CASSPGLAGGGADTQYF. In DNA, the CDR3 is TGTGCCAGCTCACCGGGACTAGCGGGAGGAGGGGCAGATACGCAGTATTTT.

The gene calls are TRBV5-6 and TRBJ2-1; no clear D. V lost 1 base and J lost 0, with 11 bases in between. The CDR3 totals 16 residues. The V gene's germline CDR1 is SGHDT and CDR2 YYEEEE. The CDR3 is CASSLSPGSSYNEQFF. The CDR3 DNA sequence: TGTGCCAGCAGCTTGTCCCCAGGCAGCTCCTACAATGAGCAGTTCTTC.

This chain connects TRBV3-1 to TRBJ2-1, with a weak D call TRBD1 (6 bases). Germline values: CDR1 LGHDT, CDR2 YNNKEL (reference sequence). This CDR3 comprises 15 residues. Trimming removed 1 base at V and 10 bases at J, with 17 bases between. The CDR3 protein is CASSQGQDPGVEQFF. The CDR3 region has the DNA TGTGCCAGCAGCCAAGGACAGGACCCCGGTGTGGAGCAGTTCTTC.

This chain's CDR3 is CASSLRGEAFF. The CDR3 DNA is TGTGCCAGCAGCTTGCGGGGGGAAGCTTTCTTT. J is TRBJ1-1 and V is TRBV7-9; weak D call: TRBD1 (5 bases). From germline, CDR1 is SEHNR and CDR2 FQNEAQ (reference sequence). CDR3 length: 11 amino acids. The V and J ends lost 3 bases and 8 bases respectively, with 7 bases between them.

This clonotype was observed once. The rearrangement links TRBV7-2 to TRBJ2-1, with TRBD2 identical over 10 bases. The trim removed 0 bases at V and 10 bases at J, leaving 9 bases unmatched. Per the germline V gene, CDR1 is SGHTA and CDR2 is FQGNSA. The CDR3 runs 16 residues. The chain's CDR3 is CASSLARLAGVEEQFF. In DNA form, the CDR3 reads TGTGCCAGCAGCTTAGCCCGCCTAGCGGGAGTTGAAGAGCAGTTCTTC.

This chain uses TRBV5-4 with TRBJ2-3; D call uncertain. CDR1 and CDR2 (germline): SGHNT, YYREEE (reference sequence). The CDR3 length is 11 residues. The germline V and J ends were trimmed by 6 bases and 1 base, with 3 bases remaining between them. CDR3 sequence: CASKGTDTQYF. CDR3 nucleotides: TGTGCCAGCAAAGGCACAGATACGCAGTATTTT.

This sequence joins TRBV20-1 and TRBJ1-1, with D maybe TRBD1 (5 bases). Germline V gene lookup returns CDR1 DFQATT and CDR2 SNEGSKA (reference sequence). The CDR3 contains 11 residues. V gave up 2 bases and J gave up 7 bases, with 8 bases separating them. The CDR3 DNA reads TGCAGTGCTAGACGTCAGGGTGAAGCTTTCTTT. It yields the protein CSARRQGEAFF.

This clonotype was recorded a few times. This chain connects TRBV14 to TRBJ2-7, with D perhaps TRBD1 (6 bases). Germline V gives CDR1 SGHDN, CDR2 FVKESK. V lost 4 bases and J lost 1, with 11 bases in between. The CDR3 has 14 residues. CDR3 nucleotide sequence: TGTGCCAGCAGCCCTCTGGACAGTTCCTACGAGCAGTACTTC. Amino acid sequence: CASSPLDSSYEQYF.

The J gene is TRBJ2-7, the V gene TRBV29-1; possibly TRBD1 for D (6 bases). Germline CDR1 and CDR2: SQVTM and ANQGSEA. The V gene lost 6 bases and the J gene lost 7 bases, with 16 bases spanning the gap. The CDR3 extends over 12 amino acids. The CDR3 loop is CSVPRGSGEQYF. CDR3 coding DNA: TGCAGCGTCCCCAGGGGCTCAGGGGAGCAGTACTTC.

This rearrangement joins TRBV20-1 to TRBJ2-1, with 11 positions matching TRBD2. Germline CDR1 is DFQATT and CDR2 is SNEGSKA (reference sequence). Trimming cost V 5 bases and J 1 base; bases outside gene matches: 4. The CDR3 is 15 residues long. This chain's CDR3 is CSAATSGKSYNEQFF. The CDR3 DNA follows: TGCAGTGCTGCGACTAGCGGGAAGTCCTACAATGAGCAGTTCTTC.

The gene calls are TRBV15 and TRBJ2-1; D not certain. The V end lost 0 bases, the J end lost 7 bases, and 10 bases lay between the germline ends. The CDR3 runs to 14 residues. The germline CDR1 and CDR2 sequences are LNHNV and YYDKDF (reference sequence). CDR3 residues: CATSRETSGNEQFF. CDR3 coding DNA: TGTGCCACCAGCAGAGAAACATCCGGAAATGAGCAGTTCTTC. The variable domain in full, with the rest retrieved from reference TRBV15 and TRBJ2-1, is DAMVIQNPRYQVTQFGKPVTLSCSQTLNHNVMYWYQQKSSQAPKLLFHYYDKDFNNEADTPDNFQSRRPNTSFCFLDIRSPGLGDTAMYLCATSRETSGNEQFFGPGTRLTVL.